This T cell receptor (beta chain) derives from a study of blood T cell repertoires in COVID-19. Study details: The study drew acute and convalescent COVID-19 samples from the United States, Italy and Spain. The analysed material was cDNA or gDNA that came from T cells, B-cell-depleted T cells, or PBMCs.

Methods used by the authors: Nucleated cell counts were estimated from reference gene primer amplification. Libraries were prepared by immunoSEQ multiplex PCR; TCRdb keeps only in-frame clonotypes and omits some of them. That table gives V, J and clone size, and the DNA gave D and trimming. The sample consists of approximately 200,000 clones, approximately 91% of them appearing once. From germline, CDR1 is MGHRA and CDR2 YSYEKL. Unmatched junction bases numbered 2, after V lost 2 bases and J lost 5 bases. CDR3 size: 13 residues. The sequencing input was peripheral blood. This chain links TRBV4-1 with TRBJ1-2, with 7 bases that match TRBD1. This clonotype was sampled from a man aged 30 to 39 with acute or convalescent COVID-19. The CDR3 sequence is CASSQRDSYGYTF. The CDR3 DNA reads TGCGCCAGCAGCCAAAGGGACAGTTATGGCTACACCTTC.